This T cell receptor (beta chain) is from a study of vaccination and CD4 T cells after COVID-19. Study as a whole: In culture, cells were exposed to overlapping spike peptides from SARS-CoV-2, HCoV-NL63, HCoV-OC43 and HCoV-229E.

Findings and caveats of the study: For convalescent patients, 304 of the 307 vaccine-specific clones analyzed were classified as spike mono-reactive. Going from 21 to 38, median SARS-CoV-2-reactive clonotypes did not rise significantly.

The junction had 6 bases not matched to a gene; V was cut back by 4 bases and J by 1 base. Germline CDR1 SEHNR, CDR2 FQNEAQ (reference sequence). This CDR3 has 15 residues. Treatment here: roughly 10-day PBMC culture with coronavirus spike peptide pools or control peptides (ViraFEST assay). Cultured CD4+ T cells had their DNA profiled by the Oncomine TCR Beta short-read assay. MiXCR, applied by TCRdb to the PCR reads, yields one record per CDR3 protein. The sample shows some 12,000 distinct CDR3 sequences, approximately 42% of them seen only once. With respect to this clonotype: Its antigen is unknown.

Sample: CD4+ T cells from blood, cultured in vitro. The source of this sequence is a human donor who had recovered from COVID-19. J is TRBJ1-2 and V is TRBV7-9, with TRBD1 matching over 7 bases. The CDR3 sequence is CASSSNRGSNYGYTF. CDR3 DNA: TGTGCCAGCAGCTCCAACAGGGGTAGTAACTATGGCTACACCTTC.